These 24 T cell receptor beta chains were sequenced from one sample in a study of Graves' ophthalmopathy and Graves' hyperthyroidism. RNA transcripts provided the template for amplifying TCR beta CDR3 regions. An initial RT-PCR round employing HTBI primers preceded a second-round multiplex PCR. TCRdb analysed the multiplex PCR reads with MiXCR anew, one entry per CDR3 protein. There are around 660,000 distinct CDR3 sequences in the sample; under 50% occur only once, and roughly 3% lies in the top ten. The sample consisted of peripheral blood. The receptors come from an adult man with Graves' ophthalmopathy.

The chain is built from TRBV7-2 and TRBJ1-1; D is undetermined. The CDR3 extends over 14 amino acids. In germline, CDR1 is SGHTA, CDR2 FQGNSA. With 5 bases removed from V and 6 bases from J, the gap between germline ends came to 16 bases. CDR3 in amino acids: CASSQEPGSAEAFF. DNA for the CDR3: TGTGCCAGCAGCCAAGAGCCAGGATCCGCTGAAGCTTTCTTT.

V is TRBV6-5 and J is TRBJ2-2; D is unclear. V lost 6 bases and J 6 bases, leaving 8 bases between the germline ends. Germline loops: CDR1 MNHEY, CDR2 SVGAGI. CDR3 size: 12 residues. This CDR3 is CASSRWAGELFF. The CDR3 bases are TGTGCCAGCAGCCGATGGGCCGGGGAGCTGTTTTTT.

The CDR3 is CASRQGTGEKLFF. CDR3 DNA sequence: TGCGCCAGCCGTCAAGGGACAGGCGAAAAACTGTTTTTT. This chain links TRBV4-3 with TRBJ1-4, with 8 bases lining up with TRBD1. The V and J ends lost 8 bases and 8 bases, in that order; junction bases with no gene match: 7. This CDR3 is 13 amino acids long. Germline CDR1 and CDR2: LGHNA and YSLEER.

This clonotype was recorded at least ten times. V usage is TRBV7-9 and J usage is TRBJ2-7; 9 nucleotides agree with TRBD1. There are 15 residues in the CDR3. The trim removed 6 bases at V and 3 bases at J, leaving 9 bases unmatched. Germline CDR1 SEHNR, CDR2 FQNEAQ (reference sequence). The CDR3 DNA follows: TGTGCCAGCAGTTATGGACAGGGGAAGGGCTACGAGCAGTACTTC. It specifies CASSYGQGKGYEQYF.

CDR3 DNA sequence: TGCGCCAGCAGCTTGGCCGGGGCCCCCACCGCTGAAGCTTTCTTT. It translates to CASSLAGAPTAEAFF. This chain joins TRBV5-1 and TRBJ1-1; weak D call: TRBD1 (5 bases). V gave up 0 bases and J gave up 6 bases, with 15 bases separating them. The CDR3 has 15 residues. The germline gives CDR1 SGHRS, CDR2 YFSETQ.

J is TRBJ2-7 and V is TRBV7-8; 9 nucleotides agree with TRBD1. V lost 6 bases and J lost 0; bases outside the gene matches: 6. The CDR3 runs to 15 residues. Looked up from germline, CDR1 is SGHVS and CDR2 is FQNEAQ. CDR3 DNA sequence: TGTGCCAGCAGTGCTCAGGGACAGGGCTCCTACGAGCAGTACTTC. It is translated as CASSAQGQGSYEQYF.

Many counts were recorded for this clonotype. J is TRBJ1-6 and V is TRBV4-2; no definite D call. With 1 base removed from V and 7 bases from J, the gap between germline ends came to 11 bases. The CDR3 sequence is 15 residues long. Germline V lookup: CDR1 LGHNA, CDR2 YNFKEQ. The DNA of the CDR3 is TGTGCCAGCAGCCAAGGTTGGGTAGGAAATTCACCCCTCCACTTT. It codes for CASSQGWVGNSPLHF.

This clonotype came up a few times. The CDR3 DNA is TGTGCCAGCAGCCAATTCTCTGAAGTCTCTGGGGCCAACGTCCTGACTTTC. It is translated as CASSQFSEVSGANVLTF. The chain joins TRBV9 to TRBJ2-6, with D uncertain. The germline V gene has CDR1 SGDLS and CDR2 YYNGEE. V lost 4 bases, J lost 0 bases, and 14 bases lay in between. The CDR3 spans 17 residues. Complete variable domain (other parts from reference TRBV9 and TRBJ2-6): DSGVTQTPKHLITATGQRVTLRCSPRSGDLSVYWYQQSLDQGLQFLIQYYNGEERAKGNILERFSAQQFPDLHSELNLSSLELGDSALYFCASSQFSEVSGANVLTFGAGSRLTVL.

This clonotype was detected ten times or more. Here the CDR3 reads CSGRTLNGYTF. In nucleotides, the CDR3 is TGCAGCGGGCGGACACTTAATGGCTACACCTTC. This rearrangement joins TRBV29-1 to TRBJ1-2, with D possibly matching TRBD1 (5 bases). The germline CDR1 and CDR2 sequences are SQVTM and ANQGSEA. The CDR3 consists of 11 residues. With 7 bases removed from V and 6 bases from J, the gap between germline ends came to 12 bases.

Comments on this clonotype: The germline gene is not matched at one end of the junction; a read error may be the cause. The J gene is TRBJ1-5, the V gene TRBV29-1, with D maybe TRBD1 (6 bases). Germline V gene sequence: CDR1 SQVTM, CDR2 ANQGSEA. The CDR3 has 12 amino acids. For the CDR3, the DNA is TGCGGCGTAGACGGGGGCAAACAGCCCCAGCATTTT. It specifies CGVDGGKQPQHF. Combining the CDR3 with reference TRBV29-1 and TRBJ1-5 gives the whole variable domain SAVISQKPSRDICQRGTSLTIQCQVDSQVTMMFWYRQQPGQSLTLIATANQGSEATYESGFVIDKFPISRPNLTFSTLTVSNMSPEDSSIYLCGVDGGKQPQHFGDGTRLSIL.

The table lists this clonotype with many counts. The chain links TRBV7-9 to TRBJ2-5; unclear D gene. This CDR3 contains 14 residues. Trimming removed 5 bases at V and 5 bases at J, with 15 bases between. Germline CDR1 SEHNR, CDR2 FQNEAQ (reference sequence). CDR3 DNA sequence: TGTGCCAGCAGCCTCGTGTATAACCGGGAGACCCAGTACTTC. Its translation is CASSLVYNRETQYF. The variable domain in full, completed from reference TRBV7-9 and TRBJ2-5, reads DTGVSQNPRHKITKRGQNVTFRCDPISEHNRLYWYRQTLGQGPEFLTYFQNEAQLEKSRLLSDRFSAERPKGSFSTLEIQRTEQGDSAMYLCASSLVYNRETQYFGPGTRLLVL.

This clonotype was seen ten or more times. This rearrangement joins TRBV29-1 to TRBJ1-1; unclear D gene. The length of the CDR3 is 12 residues. Trimming took 1 base from V and 8 from J, leaving 11 bases between them. CDR1 is SQVTM, CDR2 ANQGSEA, per germline. CDR3 region: CSVEGLGREAFF. CDR3 bases: TGCAGCGTTGAAGGTCTCGGCAGGGAAGCTTTCTTT. The full variable domain, rest sourced from reference TRBV29-1 and TRBJ1-1, is SAVISQKPSRDICQRGTSLTIQCQVDSQVTMMFWYRQQPGQSLTLIATANQGSEATYESGFVIDKFPISRPNLTFSTLTVSNMSPEDSSIYLCSVEGLGREAFFGQGTRLTVV.

This clonotype was picked up many times. The rearrangement joins TRBV2 to TRBJ2-7, with 15 bases that match TRBD2. The CDR3 sequence is 16 residues long. Per the germline V gene, CDR1 is SNHLY and CDR2 is FYNNEI. Trimming removed 3 bases from V and 4 bases from J; junction bases left unmatched: 4. CDR3 in amino acids: CASSDSGTSGGYEQYF. Here the CDR3 DNA reads TGTGCCAGCAGTGATAGTGGGACTAGCGGGGGGTACGAGCAGTACTTC.

The rearrangement uses TRBV7-2 and TRBJ2-5, with D possibly being TRBD2 (5 bases). Germline-derived CDR1 and CDR2 are SGHTA and FQGNSA. The CDR3 runs 11 residues. V shed 3 bases and J shed 11 bases, with 10 bases lying between them. The CDR3 sequence is CASSLDEGQYF. CDR3 DNA sequence: TGTGCCAGCAGCTTGGACGAGGGACAGTACTTC. The complete variable domain, with remaining parts taken from reference TRBV7-2 and TRBJ2-5, reads GAGVSQSPSNKVTEKGKDVELRCDPISGHTALYWYRQSLGQGLEFLIYFQGNSAPDKSGLPSDRFSAERTGGSVSTLTIQRTQQEDSAVYLCASSLDEGQYFGPGTRLLVL.

This clonotype was counted ten times or more. This sequence joins TRBV5-1 and TRBJ1-1; 8 bases are shared with TRBD1. Germline CDR1 is SGHRS and CDR2 is YFSETQ. J was trimmed by 11 bases and V by 4 bases; bases with no gene match: 13. The CDR3 totals 14 residues. Written as DNA, the CDR3 is TGCGCCAGCAGCCAGACCCCGGGACAGGTCCTCGCTTTCTTT. Translation: CASSQTPGQVLAFF.

This clonotype came up many times. V gene TRBV7-3 combines with J gene TRBJ2-2; D uncertain. CDR1 SGHTA and CDR2 FQGTGA come from the germline V gene. V shed 5 bases and J shed 6 bases, with 7 bases lying between them. CDR3 size: 12 residues. Here the CDR3 reads CASSGGPGELFF. The CDR3 bases are TGTGCCAGCAGCGGTGGACCCGGGGAGCTGTTTTTT.

This clonotype was counted many times. The chain uses TRBV7-9 and TRBJ2-7; D remains unclear. Germline V gene data show CDR1 as SEHNR and CDR2 as FQNEAQ (reference sequence). V was clipped by 5 bases and J by 0 bases, with 8 bases between them. This CDR3 has 13 amino acids. The CDR3 loop is CASSPDTSYEQYF. CDR3 DNA: TGTGCCAGCAGCCCAGACACCTCCTACGAGCAGTACTTC.

The V gene is TRBV25-1, the J gene TRBJ2-5, with D possibly being TRBD1 (5 bases). There are 14 residues in the CDR3. Deletions cut 7 bases from V and 0 bases from J, with 12 bases between. CDR1 MGHDK and CDR2 SYGVNS come from the germline V gene. The DNA for the CDR3 is TGTGCCAGCACGATCGACAGCTACCAAGAGACCCAGTACTTC. Translation: CASTIDSYQETQYF.

This rearrangement joins TRBV4-3 to TRBJ1-5, with D possibly being TRBD1 (5 bases). The CDR3 covers 15 residues. Trimming pared 2 bases from V and 3 bases from J, leaving 11 bases between. CDR1 is LGHNA, CDR2 YSLEER, per germline. The CDR3 DNA is TGCGCCAGCAGCCAACACGACAGCCTCAATCAGCCCCAGCATTTT. Its protein product is CASSQHDSLNQPQHF.

This clonotype came up many times. The chain has TRBV10-3 and TRBJ1-5; D is undetermined. The germline V gene has CDR1 ENHRY and CDR2 SYGVKD. The V end was cut by 0 bases, the J end by 4 bases, with 10 bases between. The CDR3 extends over 15 amino acids. The DNA of the CDR3 is TGTGCCATCAGTGAGTCGGCCGAGCTGAATCAGCCCCAGCATTTT. Its protein product is CAISESAELNQPQHF.

The chain links TRBV25-1 to TRBJ1-3, with 7 nucleotides matching TRBD1. Germline loops: CDR1 MGHDK, CDR2 SYGVNS. The CDR3 contains 14 residues. V was clipped by 7 bases and J by 3 bases; unmatched bases: 6. CDR3 region: CASTETGFGNTIYF. CDR3 nucleotides: TGTGCCAGCACCGAGACAGGGTTTGGAAACACCATATATTTT.

This clonotype was recorded at least ten times. The CDR3 region has the DNA TGTGCCAGCAGTTACCTCTATGGCTACACCTTC. This sequence encodes CASSYLYGYTF. This rearrangement joins TRBV6-5 to TRBJ1-2; D call uncertain. There are 11 residues in the CDR3. Germline CDR1 MNHEY, CDR2 SVGAGI. Deletions cut 2 bases from V and 4 bases from J, with 2 bases between.

This clonotype showed up just once. This chain links TRBV9 with TRBJ1-5; 9 nucleotides line up with TRBD1. The CDR3 has 15 residues. The germline V gene encodes CDR1 SGDLS and CDR2 YYNGEE. V was pared by 3 bases and J by 3 bases, with 4 bases of the junction left unmatched. DNA of the CDR3: TGTGCCAGCAGCGGACAGGGGGTTGCCAATCAGCCCCAGCATTTT. It specifies CASSGQGVANQPQHF.

J is TRBJ2-5 and V is TRBV24-1; 10 bases match TRBD1. This CDR3 region has 15 residues. Germline-derived CDR1 and CDR2 are KGHDR and SFDVKD. Unmatched junction bases numbered 6, after V lost 5 bases and J lost 4 bases. CDR3: CATSAATGGAETQYF. CDR3 sequence (DNA): TGTGCCACCAGTGCCGCGACAGGGGGCGCAGAGACCCAGTACTTC.